Each of the 3 T cell receptor beta chains below was sequenced from the same sample in a study of OX40 agonist ivuxolimab in advanced cancers. Sequencing was performed with immunoSEQ multiplex PCR; in TCRdb, only in-frame clones are kept and a portion is missing. The sample has under 40,000 clones; roughly 87% are singletons. The source material was CD4+ or CD8+ T cells sorted from blood, sampled in a trial of the OX40 agonist ivuxolimab. These receptors were obtained from an adult with an advanced solid tumor such as melanoma, head and neck, liver or kidney cancer.

A note on this clone: This CDR3 is also generated by other DNA sequences in the sample. The chain combines TRBV27 with TRBJ2-1; tentatively, D is TRBD1 (6 bases). CDR3 size: 17 residues. Trimming stripped 5 bases from V and 5 bases from J, with 22 bases between. In germline, CDR1 is MNHEY, CDR2 SMNVEV (reference sequence). The CDR3 is CASSAEVTGLADNEQFF. Here the CDR3 DNA reads TGTGCCAGCAGTGCAGAAGTGACAGGACTTGCGGACAATGAGCAGTTCTTC.

This chain uses TRBV19 with TRBJ1-1; D not certain. Germline values: CDR1 LNHDA, CDR2 SQIVND (reference sequence). This CDR3 region has 13 residues. Deletions cut 10 bases from V and 0 bases from J, with 12 bases between. This CDR3 is CATLGVMNTEAFF. For the CDR3, the DNA is TGTGCCACCCTGGGCGTCATGAACACTGAAGCTTTCTTT.

CDR3 nucleotides: TGTGCCAGCAGCCAAGACAAGTCCTACGAGCAGTACTTC. Encoded protein: CASSQDKSYEQYF. The rearrangement links TRBV7-9 to TRBJ2-7, with D unclear. This CDR3 comprises 13 residues. Trimming took 5 bases from V and 1 from J, leaving 9 bases between them. Germline CDR1 is SEHNR and CDR2 is FQNEAQ (reference sequence).